Shown below are 5 T cell receptor beta chains from a single sample sequenced in a study of blood T cell repertoires in COVID-19. The protocol was immunoSEQ multiplex PCR, while the TCRdb copy is restricted to in-frame clones and leaves out a portion. The sample lists tens of thousands of clones; approximately 88% were seen once. Sequenced: peripheral blood. The source of these receptors is a human donor in a cohort sampled during active COVID-19.

The chain combines TRBV6-6 with TRBJ2-2; tentative D call: TRBD2 (5 bases). The CDR3 consists of 15 residues. The V end lost 0 bases, the J end lost 5 bases, and 10 bases lay between the germline ends. Germline lookup yields CDR1 MNHNY and CDR2 SVGAGI (reference sequence). CDR3 coding DNA: TGTGCCAGCAGTTACTCCCGGACGGGAACCGGGGAGCTGTTTTTT. Amino acids: CASSYSRTGTGELFF.

This clone showed up just a few times. The chain couples TRBV27 to TRBJ1-5; 8 nucleotides agree with TRBD1. The CDR3 length is 14 residues. The germline gives CDR1 MNHEY, CDR2 SMNVEV (reference sequence). Trimming took 5 bases from V and 7 from J; bases not matched to a gene: 7. DNA of the CDR3: TGTGCCAGCAGTCCGACAGGGGCAAGGCAGCCCCAGCATTTT. This codes for CASSPTGARQPQHF.

The V call is TRBV29-1, the J call TRBJ2-2; 16 bases align to TRBD2. V lost 7 bases and J lost 0; bases outside the gene matches: 8. Looked up from germline, CDR1 is SQVTM and CDR2 is ANQGSEA. The CDR3 has 18 residues. In nucleotides, the CDR3 is TGCAGCGCTGGGACTAGCGGGAGGGCCATACCGAACACCGGGGAGCTGTTTTTT. Protein sequence: CSAGTSGRAIPNTGELFF.

This chain connects TRBV29-1 to TRBJ1-2; D remains ambiguous. Germline lookup yields CDR1 SQVTM and CDR2 ANQGSEA. V was cut by 3 bases and J by 7 bases, with 18 bases left in between. The CDR3 loop spans 14 amino acids. CDR3 sequence: CSVDVARGPGGYTF. The CDR3 DNA is TGCAGCGTTGATGTGGCGAGAGGGCCGGGTGGCTACACCTTC.

The V and J genes are TRBV10-3 and TRBJ1-5; 9 bases map to TRBD1. The CDR3 is made up of 16 amino acids. The germline V gene has CDR1 ENHRY and CDR2 SYGVKD. J was trimmed by 4 bases and V by 0 bases; bases with no gene match: 4. The CDR3 protein is CAISESQGALNQPQHF. The CDR3 DNA reads as TGTGCCATCAGTGAGTCACAGGGGGCTCTGAATCAGCCCCAGCATTTT.